What follows are 30 T cell receptor beta chains derived from one specimen sequenced in a study of cytomegalovirus exposure and HLA in healthy donors. Primers: 60 Vbeta forward and 13 Jbeta reverse. Clones were read by immunoSEQ multiplex PCR, and TCRdb kept only the in-frame ones, dropping some. The sample has approximately 170,000 clones; 65% to 85% are singletons. Sequences were obtained from PBMCs. The source of these receptors is a woman in her forties in good health and CMV-seropositive.

The rearrangement uses TRBV19 and TRBJ2-2; 7 bases are a match to TRBD1. Looked up from germline, CDR1 is LNHDA and CDR2 is SQIVND (reference sequence). The CDR3 loop spans 14 amino acids. V dropped 4 bases and J dropped 1; count of bases not matched to a gene: 0. CDR3 sequence reads: CASSNRGNTGELFF. The CDR3 DNA sequence: TGTGCCAGTAGTAACAGGGGGAACACCGGGGAGCTGTTTTTT. Supplemented by reference TRBV19 and TRBJ2-2, the full variable domain reads DGGITQSPKYLFRKEGQNVTLSCEQNLNHDAMYWYRQDPGQGLRLIYYSQIVNDFQKGDIAEGYSVSREKKESFPLTVTSAQKNPTAFYLCASSNRGNTGELFFGEGSRLTVL.

The chain uses TRBV14 and TRBJ2-2; unclear D gene. The germline V gene encodes CDR1 SGHDN and CDR2 FVKESK. The CDR3 extends over 11 amino acids. Trimming cost V 6 bases and J 5 bases, with 4 bases left between them. In nucleotides, the CDR3 is TGTGCCAGCAGTCCAACCGGGGAGCTGTTTTTT. Translating gives CASSPTGELFF.

V and J are TRBV19 and TRBJ2-5; 8 bases are shared with TRBD2. Germline lookup yields CDR1 LNHDA and CDR2 SQIVND (reference sequence). Trimming at V came to 4 bases and at J to 5 bases, leaving 6 bases not matched to a gene. CDR3 length: 14 residues. The CDR3 nucleotides read TGTGCCAGTAGTAAAGCGGGAGAGTGGGAGACCCAGTACTTC. This encodes CASSKAGEWETQYF.

The genes are TRBV5-1 and TRBJ2-7; 9 bases agree with TRBD1. The junction had 4 bases not matched to a gene; V was cut back by 2 bases and J by 4 bases. In germline, CDR1 is SGHRS, CDR2 YFSETQ. The CDR3 totals 14 residues. The CDR3 loop reads CASSFGTGKYEQYF. The DNA of the CDR3 is TGCGCCAGCAGCTTTGGGACAGGGAAATACGAGCAGTACTTC.

The genes are TRBV7-2 and TRBJ2-5; maybe TRBD2 (5 bases). This CDR3 spans 14 amino acids. Trimming removed 4 bases at V and 2 bases at J, with 11 bases between. Germline-derived CDR1 and CDR2 are SGHTA and FQGNSA. DNA for the CDR3: TGTGCCAGCAGCTCCACTAGACCTCAAGAGACCCAGTACTTC. As protein: CASSSTRPQETQYF.

The chain joins TRBV7-9 to TRBJ1-2, with D possibly being TRBD1 (5 bases). Looked up from germline, CDR1 is SEHNR and CDR2 is FQNEAQ (reference sequence). V dropped 7 bases and J dropped 12 bases, with 21 bases sitting between them. This CDR3 is 13 amino acids long. DNA for the CDR3: TGTGCCAGCACCCTAGGGCAGGGAAGACCCGACACCTTC. It specifies CASTLGQGRPDTF.

The chain is built from TRBV19 and TRBJ1-2; the D is unclear. Germline values: CDR1 LNHDA, CDR2 SQIVND (reference sequence). CDR3 size: 12 residues. Trimming took 0 bases from V and 7 from J, leaving 6 bases between them. The CDR3, as DNA: TGTGCCAGTAGTATAGAGAGCCGTGGCTACACCTTC. Protein: CASSIESRGYTF.

The CDR3 spells CASSPPYVANTGELFF. The CDR3 DNA reads as TGTGCCAGCTCACCCCCCTATGTCGCGAACACCGGGGAGCTGTTTTTT. The chain links TRBV18 to TRBJ2-2; no firm D call. V lost 3 bases and J lost 0, with 11 bases in between. CDR3 length equals 16 residues. CDR1 and CDR2 (germline): KGHSH, LQKENI.

This clone was seen only once. The CDR3 here is CASSLVGGGYGYTF. The CDR3 DNA is TGTGCCAGCAGTTTAGTAGGGGGCGGCTATGGCTACACCTTC. V gene TRBV27 combines with J gene TRBJ1-2, with 7 positions matching TRBD1. CDR1 and CDR2 (germline): MNHEY, SMNVEV (reference sequence). This CDR3 is 14 amino acids long. V dropped 2 bases and J dropped 4; count of bases not matched to a gene: 4.

This clone was detected once. J is TRBJ2-7 and V is TRBV18; TRBD1 matches 7 bases. Trimming cost V 6 bases and J 4 bases; bases outside gene matches: 6. The CDR3 length is 13 residues. Germline V CDR1 and CDR2: KGHSH, LQKENI. CDR3 sequence reads: CASSRDSQYEQYF. The CDR3 nucleotides read TGTGCCAGCTCCCGGGACAGCCAGTACGAGCAGTACTTC.

The chain is built from TRBV10-3 and TRBJ1-2; 9 positions match TRBD1. Trimming removed 2 bases from V and 5 bases from J; junction bases left unmatched: 15. In germline, CDR1 is ENHRY, CDR2 SYGVKD. This CDR3 is built from 18 residues. CDR3 DNA sequence: TGTGCCATCAGTGAGGGTCCCGGGACAGGGTCTCAACCTTATGGCTACACCTTC. The encoded protein is CAISEGPGTGSQPYGYTF.

About this clone itself: Different DNA sequences within this sample yield the same CDR3. This rearrangement joins TRBV30 to TRBJ2-2; D call uncertain. Between the trimmed V and J ends, which lost 0 bases and 3 bases, there was a span of 8 bases. CDR1 GTSNPN and CDR2 SVGIG come from the germline V gene (reference sequence). This CDR3 is 14 amino acids long. CDR3 region: CAWSVLSYTGELFF. The CDR3 coding sequence is TGTGCCTGGAGTGTACTGAGCTACACCGGGGAGCTGTTTTTT.

This chain uses TRBV10-3 with TRBJ1-2, with D unresolved. The germline V and J ends were trimmed by 0 bases and 6 bases, with 8 bases remaining between them. The germline CDR1 and CDR2 sequences are ENHRY and SYGVKD. The CDR3 is 13 residues long. CDR3 sequence: CAISESGNHGYTF. The CDR3 DNA is TGTGCCATCAGTGAGTCGGGCAACCATGGCTACACCTTC.

The rearrangement links TRBV14 to TRBJ2-2, with 7 nucleotides matching TRBD1. The ends lost 5 bases at V and 0 bases at J; junction bases unmatched: 6. The germline gives CDR1 SGHDN, CDR2 FVKESK. This CDR3 has 16 amino acids. For the CDR3, the DNA is TGTGCCAGCAGCTCCCGGACAGGACCGAACACCGGGGAGCTGTTTTTT. It codes for CASSSRTGPNTGELFF.

The V call is TRBV28, the J call TRBJ1-4, with 9 bases aligning to TRBD1. The CDR3 spans 16 residues. The V and J ends lost 4 bases and 7 bases, in that order; junction bases with no gene match: 10. The germline V gene encodes CDR1 MDHEN and CDR2 SYDVKM. CDR3 in DNA: TGTGCCAGCAGTTCCCTCTTACAGGGGGCAGGTGAAAAACTGTTTTTT. Protein product: CASSSLLQGAGEKLFF.

The chain links TRBV5-1 to TRBJ2-3; D might be TRBD1 (6 bases). The CDR3 runs to 14 residues. Deletions cut 4 bases from V and 14 bases from J, with 23 bases between. Germline assignment: CDR1 SGHRS and CDR2 YFSETQ. The DNA of the CDR3 is TGCGCCAGCAGCACCGGAGATCCGGGACATAATCCGTATTTT. It translates to CASSTGDPGHNPYF. Filled out from reference TRBV5-1 and TRBJ2-3, the complete variable domain reads KAGVTQTPRYLIKTRGQQVTLSCSPISGHRSVSWYQQTPGQGLQFLFEYFSETQRNKGNFPGRFSGRQFSNSRSEMNVSTLELGDSALYLCASSTGDPGHNPYFGPGTRLTVL.

The V gene is TRBV5-1, the J gene TRBJ1-3; D remains ambiguous. Per germline, CDR1 SGHRS and CDR2 YFSETQ. The ends were cut back, 1 base at V and 2 bases at J, with 13 bases in the middle. This CDR3 spans 16 amino acids. The CDR3 loop is CASSLMVSGTGNTIYF. CDR3 nucleotide sequence: TGCGCCAGCAGCTTGATGGTGTCCGGGACTGGAAACACCATATATTTT.

The J gene is TRBJ2-1, the V gene TRBV27; D possibly corresponds to TRBD2 (6 bases). CDR1 MNHEY and CDR2 SMNVEV come from the germline V gene (reference sequence). V lost 1 base to trimming and J lost 6 bases, with 7 bases between them. The CDR3 is 13 amino acids. CDR3 protein: CASSLWRGNEQFF. Written as DNA, the CDR3 is TGTGCCAGCAGTTTATGGCGGGGCAATGAGCAGTTCTTC.

This chain uses TRBV11-2 with TRBJ2-1, with 7 nucleotides matching TRBD1. The J segment lost 7 bases and the V segment lost 0 bases, leaving 15 bases of the junction unmatched. The CDR3 has 18 amino acids. Germline-derived CDR1 and CDR2 are SGHAT and FQNNGV. CDR3 loop: CASSLELVRGPGRNEQFF. The CDR3 DNA reads TGTGCCAGCAGCTTAGAACTGGTGAGGGGGCCTGGTAGGAATGAGCAGTTCTTC.

The chain recombines TRBV6-5 with TRBJ1-2; D perhaps matches TRBD1 (5 bases). CDR3 length: 12 amino acids. The germline gives CDR1 MNHEY, CDR2 SVGAGI. With 4 bases removed from V and 5 bases from J, the gap between germline ends came to 8 bases. The CDR3 here is CASSSTGYGYTF. The CDR3 region has the DNA TGTGCCAGCAGTTCCACAGGATATGGCTACACCTTC.

CDR3 protein: CASSLGQGARVDEQFF. The CDR3 nucleotides read TGTGCCAGCAGCTTAGGACAGGGGGCCCGTGTCGATGAGCAGTTCTTC. The genes are TRBV11-3 and TRBJ2-1, with 10 bases matching TRBD1. Germline trimming cut 1 base from V and 8 bases from J; bases unmatched to any gene: 8. This CDR3 is built from 16 residues. Germline lookup yields CDR1 SGHNT and CDR2 YENEEA.

J is TRBJ2-2 and V is TRBV11-3; tentative D call: TRBD2 (6 bases). The CDR3 contains 14 residues. V was clipped by 8 bases and J by 4 bases, with 14 bases between them. Per germline, CDR1 SGHNT and CDR2 YENEEA. CDR3 protein: CASYVGGGTGELFF. The CDR3 DNA reads as TGTGCCAGCTACGTGGGAGGTGGCACCGGGGAGCTGTTTTTT. Combining the CDR3 with reference TRBV11-3 and TRBJ2-2 gives the whole variable domain EAGVVQSPRYKIIEKKQPVAFWCNPISGHNTLYWYLQNLGQGPELLIRYENEEAVDDSQLPKDRFSAERLKGVDSTLKIQPAELGDSAVYLCASYVGGGTGELFFGEGSRLTVL.

J is TRBJ2-1 and V is TRBV27; 7 nucleotides match TRBD2. Germline assignment: CDR1 MNHEY and CDR2 SMNVEV (reference sequence). The CDR3 spans 16 residues. V shed 6 bases, J shed 0 bases, and the junction held 8 bases outside the gene matches. CDR3 nucleotides: TGTGCCAGCAGCCCTAGCGGCACCAGCTCCTACAATGAGCAGTTCTTC. Translating it yields CASSPSGTSSYNEQFF.

This rearrangement joins TRBV10-1 to TRBJ2-3; TRBD1 agrees at 7 bases. CDR1 is WNHNN, CDR2 SYGVQD, per germline (reference sequence). V lost 7 bases and J lost 3; bases outside the gene matches: 4. This CDR3 has 13 residues. The CDR3 DNA follows: TGCGCCAGCAACCAACAGGGGACAGATACGCAGTATTTT. Translating it yields CASNQQGTDTQYF.

A single count supports this clone. The chain combines TRBV19 with TRBJ2-5; tentatively, D is TRBD2 (6 bases). The CDR3 consists of 13 residues. The germline V gene encodes CDR1 LNHDA and CDR2 SQIVND (reference sequence). V shed 7 bases and J shed 2 bases, with 11 bases lying between them. Here the CDR3 reads CASTTAGQETQYF. The CDR3 DNA is TGTGCCAGTACCACAGCGGGTCAAGAGACCCAGTACTTC. Using reference TRBV19 and TRBJ2-5 for the parts outside the CDR3, the full variable domain is DGGITQSPKYLFRKEGQNVTLSCEQNLNHDAMYWYRQDPGQGLRLIYYSQIVNDFQKGDIAEGYSVSREKKESFPLTVTSAQKNPTAFYLCASTTAGQETQYFGPGTRLLVL.

V is TRBV6-1 and J is TRBJ2-7; TRBD2 matches 8 bases. J gave up 3 bases and V 7 bases, and 11 bases lay outside the gene matches. Germline loops: CDR1 MNHNS, CDR2 SASEGT. There are 15 residues in the CDR3. The CDR3 region is CASTGVAGGSYEQYF. CDR3 coding DNA: TGTGCCAGCACTGGCGTTGCGGGGGGCAGCTACGAGCAGTACTTC.

The V call is TRBV19, the J call TRBJ1-2; D possibly corresponds to TRBD1 (6 bases). The CDR3 has 15 amino acids. Germline V gene lookup returns CDR1 LNHDA and CDR2 SQIVND (reference sequence). Trimming pared 5 bases from V and 3 bases from J, leaving 16 bases between. The CDR3 spells CASSGSTGLYYGYTF. The DNA for the CDR3 is TGTGCCAGTAGTGGGTCGACAGGATTGTACTATGGCTACACCTTC.

The rearrangement uses TRBV5-1 and TRBJ2-3, with D uncertain. Looked up from germline, CDR1 is SGHRS and CDR2 is YFSETQ. The V end was cut by 0 bases, the J end by 6 bases, with 11 bases between. The CDR3 runs 14 residues. The CDR3 DNA sequence: TGCGCCAGCAGCTTGGAACGTCCGGTGGATACGCAGTATTTT. Its protein product is CASSLERPVDTQYF.

This clone turned up a few times. The V gene is TRBV5-6, the J gene TRBJ2-7; 11 bases are shared with TRBD1. Unmatched junction bases numbered 10, after V lost 3 bases and J lost 5 bases. The CDR3 is made up of 16 amino acids. Germline assignment: CDR1 SGHDT and CDR2 YYEEEE. The CDR3 region is CASSWESGQGAHEQYF. The CDR3 DNA sequence: TGTGCCAGCAGCTGGGAGTCCGGACAGGGGGCCCACGAGCAGTACTTC.

V usage is TRBV25-1 and J usage is TRBJ1-4; D ambiguous. Germline CDR1 MGHDK, CDR2 SYGVNS. The CDR3 covers 13 residues. The V end was cut by 3 bases, the J end by 4 bases, with 6 bases between. CDR3 in DNA: TGTGCCAGCAGTGATAGCTTTAATGAAAAACTGTTTTTT. It codes for CASSDSFNEKLFF.